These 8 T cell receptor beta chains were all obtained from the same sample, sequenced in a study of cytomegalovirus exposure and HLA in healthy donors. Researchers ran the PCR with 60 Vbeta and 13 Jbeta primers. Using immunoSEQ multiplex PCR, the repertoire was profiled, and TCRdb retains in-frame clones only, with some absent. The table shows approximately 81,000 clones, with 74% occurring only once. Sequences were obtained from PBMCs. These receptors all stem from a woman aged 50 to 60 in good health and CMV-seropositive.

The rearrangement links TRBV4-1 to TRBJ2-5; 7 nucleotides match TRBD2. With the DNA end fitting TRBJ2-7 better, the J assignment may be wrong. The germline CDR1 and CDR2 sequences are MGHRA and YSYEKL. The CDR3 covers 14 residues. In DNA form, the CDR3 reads TGCGCCAGCAGCCATCTGACTAGCAGCTACGAGCAGTACTTC. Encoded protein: CASSHLTSSYEQYF.

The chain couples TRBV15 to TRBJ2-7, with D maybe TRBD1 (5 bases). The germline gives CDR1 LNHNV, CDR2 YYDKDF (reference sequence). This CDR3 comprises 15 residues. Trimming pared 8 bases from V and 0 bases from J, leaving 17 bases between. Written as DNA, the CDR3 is TGTGCCACCCGCTCGGCCCGCGACAGCTCCTACGAGCAGTACTTC. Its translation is CATRSARDSSYEQYF.

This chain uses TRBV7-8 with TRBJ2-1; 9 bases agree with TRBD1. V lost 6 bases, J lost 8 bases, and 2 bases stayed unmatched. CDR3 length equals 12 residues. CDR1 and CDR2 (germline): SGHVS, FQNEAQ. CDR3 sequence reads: CASRRQGDEQFF. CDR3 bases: TGTGCCAGCAGACGACAGGGGGATGAGCAGTTCTTC.

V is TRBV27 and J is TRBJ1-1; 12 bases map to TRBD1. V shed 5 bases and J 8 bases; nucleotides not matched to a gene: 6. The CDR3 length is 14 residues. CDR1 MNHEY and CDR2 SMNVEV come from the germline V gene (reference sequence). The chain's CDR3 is CASSTRDRGLEAFF. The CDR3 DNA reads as TGTGCCAGCAGTACGCGGGACAGGGGGCTCGAAGCTTTCTTT.

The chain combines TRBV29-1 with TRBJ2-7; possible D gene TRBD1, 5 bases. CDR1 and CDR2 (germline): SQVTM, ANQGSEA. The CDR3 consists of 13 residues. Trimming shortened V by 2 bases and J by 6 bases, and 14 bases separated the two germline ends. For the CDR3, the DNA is TGCAGCGTTGAATCGGTAGGGGCAGGCGAGCAGTACTTC. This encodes CSVESVGAGEQYF.

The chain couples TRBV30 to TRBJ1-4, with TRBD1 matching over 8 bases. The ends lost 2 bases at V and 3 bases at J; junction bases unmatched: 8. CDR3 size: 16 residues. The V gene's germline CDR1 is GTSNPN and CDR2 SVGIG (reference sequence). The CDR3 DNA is TGTGCCTGGAGTATCGGACAGGGAAAGTCTAATGAAAAACTGTTTTTT. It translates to CAWSIGQGKSNEKLFF. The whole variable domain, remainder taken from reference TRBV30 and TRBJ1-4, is SQTIHQWPATLVQPVGSPLSLECTVEGTSNPNLYWYRQAAGRGLQLLFYSVGIGQISSEVPQNLSASRPQDRQFILSSKKLLLSDSGFYLCAWSIGQGKSNEKLFFGSGTQLSVL.

The CDR3 DNA reads TGTGCCTGGAGTGGCCGACACCGTCTCGACTATGGCTACACCTTC. Translation gives CAWSGRHRLDYGYTF. The chain links TRBV30 to TRBJ1-2; D call uncertain. In germline, CDR1 is GTSNPN, CDR2 SVGIG (reference sequence). The V gene lost 1 base and the J gene lost 3 bases, with 15 bases spanning the gap. The CDR3 contains 15 residues.

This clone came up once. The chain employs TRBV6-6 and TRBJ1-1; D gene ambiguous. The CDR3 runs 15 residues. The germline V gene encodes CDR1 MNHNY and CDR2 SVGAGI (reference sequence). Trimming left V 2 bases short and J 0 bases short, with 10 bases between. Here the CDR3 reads CASSYPTGVNTEAFF. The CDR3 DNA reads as TGTGCCAGCAGTTACCCGACCGGGGTGAACACTGAAGCTTTCTTT.